This TCR beta chain derives from a study of T cells in tuberculosis. Overall study: The T cells targeted glucose monomycolate, a mycobacterial lipid, via CD1B.

Germline V gene data show CDR1 as SGDLS and CDR2 as YYNGEE. This CDR3 region has 16 residues. V trimming: 3 bases; J trimming: 8 bases; junction bases outside the gene matches: 12. Each donor contributed approximately 100,000 T cells on average, unsorted. Generated by immunoSEQ multiplex PCR, the TCRdb table keeps only in-frame clones and is missing some. The table lists 38,000 or so clones, nearly 97% of them singletons, with 3% to 4% in the top ten. Sequences were obtained from PBMCs. This chain joins TRBV9 and TRBJ1-4, with 8 bases that match TRBD1. This receptor was obtained from a donor aged 10 to 29 with latent tuberculosis or without tuberculosis infection. The CDR3 here is CASSAPLQGVGEKLFF. CDR3 nucleotide sequence: TGTGCCAGCAGCGCGCCCCTACAGGGGGTAGGGGAAAAACTGTTTTTT.